The sequence of this T cell receptor (beta chain) was determined in a study of CD8+ T cells in alopecia areata. Germline V gene sequence: CDR1 SGHRS, CDR2 YFSETQ. The CDR3 consists of 15 residues. V dropped 1 base and J dropped 7 bases, with 15 bases sitting between them. Extraction and reverse transcription of RNA yielded cDNA as the sequencing template. TCRdb's copy holds only in-frame clones and misses some; the assay was immunoSEQ multiplex PCR. The table lists hundreds of thousands of clones, less than 80% of them singletons. Starting from PBMCs, sorting isolated CD4+ and CD8+ T cells. The chain has TRBV5-1 and TRBJ2-1, with D hard to call. Sequencing used CD4+ T cells sorted from blood, obtained at week 0. This TCR came from a human donor with alopecia areata. CDR3 sequence: CASSLRGAPGNEQFF. The CDR3 DNA follows: TGCGCCAGCAGCTTGCGTGGCGCCCCCGGGAATGAGCAGTTCTTC.